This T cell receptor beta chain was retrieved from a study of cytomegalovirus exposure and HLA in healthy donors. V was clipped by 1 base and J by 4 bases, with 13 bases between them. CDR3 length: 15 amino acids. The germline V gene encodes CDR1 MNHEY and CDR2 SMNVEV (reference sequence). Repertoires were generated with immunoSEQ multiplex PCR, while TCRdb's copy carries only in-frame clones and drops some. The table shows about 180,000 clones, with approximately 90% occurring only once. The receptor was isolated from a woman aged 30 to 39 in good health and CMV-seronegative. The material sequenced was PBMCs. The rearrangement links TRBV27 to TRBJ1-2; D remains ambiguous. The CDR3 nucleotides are TGTGCCAGCAGTTTATTTGCGGGAACCGTCTATGGCTACACCTTC. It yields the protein CASSLFAGTVYGYTF.